This TCR beta chain emerged from a study of cytomegalovirus exposure and HLA in healthy donors. There are 16 residues in the CDR3. Trimming pared 5 bases from V and 3 bases from J, leaving 20 bases between. Germline-derived CDR1 and CDR2 are MNHNY and SVGAGI (reference sequence). Libraries were prepared by immunoSEQ multiplex PCR; TCRdb keeps only in-frame clonotypes and omits some of them. Of 160,000 or so clones in the sample, around 82% were seen once. The rearrangement joins TRBV6-6 to TRBJ2-7, with a possible D match to TRBD2 (6 bases). Sequencing was performed on PBMCs. The sequence was collected from a young man in good health and CMV-seropositive. The CDR3 bases are TGTGCCAGCAGTCCCCGGGGTTCCGGGACTTACTACGAGCAGTACTTC. This sequence encodes CASSPRGSGTYYEQYF.